This T cell receptor (beta chain) is drawn from a study of technical replicates of blood from a few donors. Clones were read by immunoSEQ multiplex PCR, and TCRdb kept only the in-frame ones, dropping some. The sample shows about 34,000 clones, around nine tenths of them seen only once. V was shortened by 2 bases and J by 3 bases, with 7 bases between the two germline ends. CDR1 GTSNPN and CDR2 SVGIG come from the germline V gene (reference sequence). The CDR3 length is 12 residues. The material sequenced was PBMCs. This receptor was identified in a human donor in good health. Some clones in this sample may be carry-over from other donors' samples. This chain connects TRBV30 to TRBJ2-5, with D unresolved. The CDR3 nucleotides read TGTGCCTGGAGTTTGGGCAAAGAGACCCAGTACTTC. It encodes CAWSLGKETQYF.